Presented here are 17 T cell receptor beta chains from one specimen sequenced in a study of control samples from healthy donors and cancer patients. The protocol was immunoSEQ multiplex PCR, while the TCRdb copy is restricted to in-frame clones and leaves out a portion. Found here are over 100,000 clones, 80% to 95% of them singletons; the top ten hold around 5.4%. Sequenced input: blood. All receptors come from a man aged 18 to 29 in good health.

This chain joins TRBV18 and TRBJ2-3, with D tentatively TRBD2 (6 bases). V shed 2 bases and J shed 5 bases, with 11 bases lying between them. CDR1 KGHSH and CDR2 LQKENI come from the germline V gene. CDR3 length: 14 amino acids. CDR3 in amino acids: CASSPVGGLDTQYF. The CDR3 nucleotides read TGTGCCAGCTCACCAGTCGGAGGGCTAGATACGCAGTATTTT.

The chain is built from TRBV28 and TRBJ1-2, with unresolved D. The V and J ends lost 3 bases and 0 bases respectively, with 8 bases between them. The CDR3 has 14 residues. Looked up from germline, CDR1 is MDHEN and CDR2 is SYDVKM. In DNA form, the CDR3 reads TGTGCCAGCAGTTTTCCCCTAGCTAACTATGGCTACACCTTC. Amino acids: CASSFPLANYGYTF.

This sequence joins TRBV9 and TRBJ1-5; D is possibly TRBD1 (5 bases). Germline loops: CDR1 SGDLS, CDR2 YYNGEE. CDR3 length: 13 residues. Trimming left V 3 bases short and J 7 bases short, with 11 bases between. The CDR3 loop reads CASSAGGYQPQHF. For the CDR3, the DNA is TGTGCCAGCAGCGCGGGGGGGTACCAGCCCCAGCATTTT.

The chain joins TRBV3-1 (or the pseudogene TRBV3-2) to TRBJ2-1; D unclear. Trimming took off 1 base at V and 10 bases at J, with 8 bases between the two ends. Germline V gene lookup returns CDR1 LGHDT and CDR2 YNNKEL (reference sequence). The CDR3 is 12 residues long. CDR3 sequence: CASSQVRAEQFF. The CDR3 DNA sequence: TGTGCCAGCAGCCAAGTTCGTGCAGAGCAGTTCTTC.

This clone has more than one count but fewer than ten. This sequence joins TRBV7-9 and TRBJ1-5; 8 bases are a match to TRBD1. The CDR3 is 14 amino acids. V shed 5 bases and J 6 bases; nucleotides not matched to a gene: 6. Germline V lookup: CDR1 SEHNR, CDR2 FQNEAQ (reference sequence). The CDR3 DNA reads TGTGCCAGCAGCAAAGGGACAGGTACTCAGCCCCAGCATTTT. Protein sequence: CASSKGTGTQPQHF.

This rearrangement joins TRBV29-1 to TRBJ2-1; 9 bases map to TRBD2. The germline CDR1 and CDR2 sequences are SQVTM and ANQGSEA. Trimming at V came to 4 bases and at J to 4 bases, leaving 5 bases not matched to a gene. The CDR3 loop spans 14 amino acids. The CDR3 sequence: CSVAASGDYNEQFF. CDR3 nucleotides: TGCAGCGTTGCGGCTAGCGGGGATTACAATGAGCAGTTCTTC.

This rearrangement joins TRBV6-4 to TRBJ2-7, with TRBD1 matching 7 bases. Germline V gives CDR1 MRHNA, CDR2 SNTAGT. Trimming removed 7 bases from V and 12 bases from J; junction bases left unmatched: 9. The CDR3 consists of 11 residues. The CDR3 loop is CASTHKTGRYF. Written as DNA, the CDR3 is TGTGCCAGCACCCATAAGACAGGGAGGTACTTC.

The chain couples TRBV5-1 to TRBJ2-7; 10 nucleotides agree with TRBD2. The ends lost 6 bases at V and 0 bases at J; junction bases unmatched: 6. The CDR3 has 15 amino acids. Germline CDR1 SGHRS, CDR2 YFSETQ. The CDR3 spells CASTLAGAVSYEQYF. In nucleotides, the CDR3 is TGCGCCAGCACCCTAGCGGGGGCCGTCTCCTACGAGCAGTACTTC. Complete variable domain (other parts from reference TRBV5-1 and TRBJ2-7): KAGVTQTPRYLIKTRGQQVTLSCSPISGHRSVSWYQQTPGQGLQFLFEYFSETQRNKGNFPGRFSGRQFSNSRSEMNVSTLELGDSALYLCASTLAGAVSYEQYFGPGTRLTVT.

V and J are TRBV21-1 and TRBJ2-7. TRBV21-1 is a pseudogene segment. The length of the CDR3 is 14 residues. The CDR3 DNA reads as TGTGCCAGCAGCAAACAAGACACTACCTACGAGCAGTACTTC. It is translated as CASSKQDTTYEQYF.

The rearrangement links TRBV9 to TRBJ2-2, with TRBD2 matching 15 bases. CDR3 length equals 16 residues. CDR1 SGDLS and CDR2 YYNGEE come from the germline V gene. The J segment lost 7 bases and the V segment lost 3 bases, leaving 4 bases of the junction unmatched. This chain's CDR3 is CASSAGLAGGGGELFF. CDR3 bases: TGTGCCAGCAGCGCGGGACTAGCGGGGGGTGGCGGGGAGCTGTTTTTT.

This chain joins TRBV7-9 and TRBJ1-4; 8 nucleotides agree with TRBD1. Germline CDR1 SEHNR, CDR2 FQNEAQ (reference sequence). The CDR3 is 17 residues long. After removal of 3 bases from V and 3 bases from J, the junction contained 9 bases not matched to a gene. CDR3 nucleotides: TGTGCCAGCAGCTTTTGGCAGGGGGCAGTGCCTAATGAAAAACTGTTTTTT. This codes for CASSFWQGAVPNEKLFF.

CDR3 nucleotides: TGCGCCAGCAGCAGGAAACAGGATAACACCGGGGAGCTGTTTTTT. Amino acids: CASSRKQDNTGELFF. This chain uses TRBV5-1 with TRBJ2-2, with TRBD1 as a possible D gene (5 bases). V was cut by 4 bases and J by 2 bases, with 12 bases left in between. Germline values: CDR1 SGHRS, CDR2 YFSETQ. The CDR3 loop spans 15 amino acids.

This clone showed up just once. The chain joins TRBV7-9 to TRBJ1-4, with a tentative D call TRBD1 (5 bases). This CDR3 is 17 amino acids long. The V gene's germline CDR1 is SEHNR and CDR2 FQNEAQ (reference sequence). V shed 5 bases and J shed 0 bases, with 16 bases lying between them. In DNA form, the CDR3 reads TGTGCCAGCAGCCCTACCGACAGTGACCCAACTAATGAAAAACTGTTTTTT. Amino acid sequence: CASSPTDSDPTNEKLFF.

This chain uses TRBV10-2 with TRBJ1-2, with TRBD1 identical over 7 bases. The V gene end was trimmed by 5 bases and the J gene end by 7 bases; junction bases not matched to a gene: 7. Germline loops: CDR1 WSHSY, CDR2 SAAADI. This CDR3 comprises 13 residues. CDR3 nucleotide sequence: TGCGCCAGCAGTCCTACAGGGGCTGCTGGCTACACCTTC. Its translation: CASSPTGAAGYTF.

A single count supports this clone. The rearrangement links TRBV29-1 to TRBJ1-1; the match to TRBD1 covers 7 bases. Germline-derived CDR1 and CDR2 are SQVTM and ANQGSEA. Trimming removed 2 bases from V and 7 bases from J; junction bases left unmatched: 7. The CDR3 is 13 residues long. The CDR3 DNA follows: TGCAGCGTTGAACGGACAGGAGAATATGAAGCTTTCTTT. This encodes CSVERTGEYEAFF.

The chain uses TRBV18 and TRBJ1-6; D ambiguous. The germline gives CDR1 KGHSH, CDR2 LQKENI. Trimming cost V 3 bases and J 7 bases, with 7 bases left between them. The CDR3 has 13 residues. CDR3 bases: TGTGCCAGCTCACCGTCCCTCAATTCACCCCTCCACTTT. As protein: CASSPSLNSPLHF.

The DNA of the CDR3 is TGTGCCAGCAGTCGGATCTCGGCATCCGGGGAGCTGTTTTTT. Protein sequence: CASSRISASGELFF. V usage is TRBV13 and J usage is TRBJ2-2; D unclear. Germline loops: CDR1 PRHDT, CDR2 FYEKMQ (reference sequence). The CDR3 is 14 amino acids. Trimming pared 6 bases from V and 6 bases from J, leaving 14 bases between.